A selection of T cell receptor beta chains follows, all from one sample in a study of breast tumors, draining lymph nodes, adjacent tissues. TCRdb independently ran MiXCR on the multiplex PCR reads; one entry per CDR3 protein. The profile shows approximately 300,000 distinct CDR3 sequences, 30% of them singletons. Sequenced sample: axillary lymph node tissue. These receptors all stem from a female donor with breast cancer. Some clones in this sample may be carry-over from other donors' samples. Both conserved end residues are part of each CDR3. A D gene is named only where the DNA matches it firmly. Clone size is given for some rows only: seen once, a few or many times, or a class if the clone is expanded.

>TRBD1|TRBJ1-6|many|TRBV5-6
TGTGCCAGCAGCCTTGCCGGGACAGGGGGAGCGTCACCCCTCCACTTT
CASSLAGTGGASPLHF
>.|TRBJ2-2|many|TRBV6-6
TGTGCCAGCAGTCCCCAGACCGGGGAGCTGTTTTTT
CASSPQTGELFF
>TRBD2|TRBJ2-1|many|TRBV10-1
TGCGCCAGCAGTGATGTAGCGGGAGGGCAGAATGAGCAGTTCTTC
CASSDVAGGQNEQFF
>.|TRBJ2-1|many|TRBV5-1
TGCGCCAGCAGCTTGGGTCTGGCAGGGAGGTATAGTAGTGAGCAGTTCTTC
CASSLGLAGRYSSEQFF
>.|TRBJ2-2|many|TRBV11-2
TGTGCCAGCAGCCCGGGACACTCGGGGTCCGGGGAGCTGTTTTTT
CASSPGHSGSGELFF
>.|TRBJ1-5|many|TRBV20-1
TGCAGTGCTAGAGATCCGCGAACAAATCAGCCCCAGCATTTT
CSARDPRTNQPQHF
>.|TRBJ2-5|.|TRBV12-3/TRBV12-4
TGTGCCAGCAGTGATCCCCCCGGCGCAGAACACGGCGCAGATACGCAGTACTTC
CASSDPPGAEHGADTQYF
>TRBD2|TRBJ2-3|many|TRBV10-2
TGCGCCAGCAGTGATCCTAGCGGGAGGTCCCGCGGGGGCACAGATACGCAGTATTTT
CASSDPSGRSRGGTDTQYF
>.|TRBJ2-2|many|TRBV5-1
TGCGCCAGCAGCTTGTCAGGGATTAACACCGGGGAGCTGTTTTTT
CASSLSGINTGELFF
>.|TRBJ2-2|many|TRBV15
TGTGCCACCAGCAGAGACCGAATCGGGGAGCTGTTTTTT
CATSRDRIGELFF
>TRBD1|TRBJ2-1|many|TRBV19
TGTGCCAGTAACCCGACAGGGGCACCCTCCTACAATGAGCAGTTCTTC
CASNPTGAPSYNEQFF
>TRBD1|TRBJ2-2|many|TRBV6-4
TGTGCCAGCAGACGGGACAGTACGTCCGGGGAGCTGTTTTTT
CASRRDSTSGELFF
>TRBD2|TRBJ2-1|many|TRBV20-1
TGCAGTGCTAGAGATTCCGGACTAGCGGACTTCCGGAATGAGCAGTTCTTC
CSARDSGLADFRNEQFF
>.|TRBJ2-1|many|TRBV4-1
TGCGCCAGCAGCCAATCGTCTCAGGGCACCTACAATGAGCAGTTCTTC
CASSQSSQGTYNEQFF
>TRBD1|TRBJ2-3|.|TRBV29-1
TGCAGCGTTGAGGCTCGACAGGGTAACACAGATACGCAGTATTTT
CSVEARQGNTDTQYF
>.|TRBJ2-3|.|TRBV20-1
TGCGGTGTCCAATGTCCAACTTACACAGATACGCAGTATTTT
CGVQCPTYTDTQYF
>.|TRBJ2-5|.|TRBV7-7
TGTGCTAGCAGCTTAGGACCGAGGGCACCGGGGACCCAGTACTTC
CASSLGPRAPGTQYF
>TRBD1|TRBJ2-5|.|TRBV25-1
TGTGCCAGCAGTGCCGAGGGGGCGTACCAAGAGACCCAGTACTTC
CASSAEGAYQETQYF
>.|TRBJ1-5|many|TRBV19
TGTGCCAGTAGTACCCAGGACGGCAATCAGCCCCAGCATTTT
CASSTQDGNQPQHF
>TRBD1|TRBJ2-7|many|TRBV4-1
TGCGCCAGCAGCCAAACCCCGGGACAGGGGATCTACGAGCAGTACTTC
CASSQTPGQGIYEQYF
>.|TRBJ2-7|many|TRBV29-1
TGCAGCGTCGCCCCAAGTACTACCAACGAGCAGTACTTC
CSVAPSTTNEQYF
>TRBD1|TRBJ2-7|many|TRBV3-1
TGTGCCAGCAGCTTTACCGGGACAGAGGGCGAGCAGTACTTC
CASSFTGTEGEQYF
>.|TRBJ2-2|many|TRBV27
TGTGCCAGCAATCGATTAGCAGGGCAGGTCGGCGGCACCGGGGAGCTGTTTTTT
CASNRLAGQVGGTGELFF
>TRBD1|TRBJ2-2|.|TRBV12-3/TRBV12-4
TGTGCCAGCAGTTCCCCGGACAGGGCTGACGCCGGGGAGCTGTTTTTT
CASSSPDRADAGELFF
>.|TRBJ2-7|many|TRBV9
TGTGCCAGCAGCGTAGAGGCCGGCGGCAGGGGACGACGCGAGCAGTACTTC
CASSVEAGGRGRREQYF
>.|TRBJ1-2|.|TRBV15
TGTGCCACCAGCAGCTTAACGCAGGACAACTATGGCTACACCTTC
CATSSLTQDNYGYTF
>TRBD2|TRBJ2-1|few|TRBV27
TGTGCCAGCAGAGCGGGAGGGTTTGAGCAGTTCTTC
CASRAGGFEQFF
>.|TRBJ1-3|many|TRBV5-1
TGCGCCAGCAGCTTGGGTCAGGGTAACTCTGGAAACACCATATATTTT
CASSLGQGNSGNTIYF
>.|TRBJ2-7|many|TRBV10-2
TGCGCCAGCAGTGAGTCCCGGAGGGGCTCCTACGAGCAGTACTTC
CASSESRRGSYEQYF
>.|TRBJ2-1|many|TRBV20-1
TGCAGTGCTAGAGTACTAGAGGTGTACAATGAGCAGTTCTTC
CSARVLEVYNEQFF
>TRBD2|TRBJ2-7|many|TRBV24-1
TGTGCCACCAGTGATTTCGGGACTAGCGGCCTATCCTACGAGCAGTACTTC
CATSDFGTSGLSYEQYF
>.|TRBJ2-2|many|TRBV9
TGTGCCAGCAGCCCTTCGTCCTTAGGGGCCGGGGAGCTGTTTTTT
CASSPSSLGAGELFF
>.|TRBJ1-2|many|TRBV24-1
TGTGCCACCAGTGGCCGAGGTGGTGGCTACACCTTC
CATSGRGGGYTF
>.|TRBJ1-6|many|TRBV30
TGTGCCTGGATGCAGGGCGATAAGGGTTCACCCCTCCACTTT
CAWMQGDKGSPLHF
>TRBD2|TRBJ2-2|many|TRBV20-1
TGCAGTGCTAGGTCGGGACTAGCGAACACCGGGGAGCTGTTTTTT
CSARSGLANTGELFF
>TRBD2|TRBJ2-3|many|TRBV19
TGTGCCAGTAGCCGTCCTGGGCGGGAGTTAGCAGATACGCAGTATTTT
CASSRPGRELADTQYF
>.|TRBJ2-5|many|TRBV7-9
TGTGCCTCCGGGCACACCCAAGAGACCCAGTACTTC
CASGHTQETQYF
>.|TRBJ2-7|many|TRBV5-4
TGTGCCAGCAGCGCCCGGGGCTACGAGCAGTACTTC
CASSARGYEQYF
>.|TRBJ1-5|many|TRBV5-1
TGCGCCAGCAGCTTGGCCCCAATTCGACATAGCAATCAGCCCCAGCATTTT
CASSLAPIRHSNQPQHF
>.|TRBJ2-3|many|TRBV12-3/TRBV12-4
TGTGCCAGCAGGGGGCCCGGAGATACGCAGTATTTT
CASRGPGDTQYF
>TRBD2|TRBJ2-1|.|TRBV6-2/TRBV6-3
TGTGCCAGCAGTACCTTTACCAAGACTAGCGGCCACAATGAGCAGTTCTTC
CASSTFTKTSGHNEQFF
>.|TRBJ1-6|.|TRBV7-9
TGTGCCAGCAGCTCCGAGCGGGACGGGTACACAGATACCAATAATTCACCCCTCCACTTT
CASSSERDGYTDTNNSPLHF
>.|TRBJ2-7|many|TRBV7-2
TGTGCCAGCAGCTCAGTCGGGGAAGCCCGTACCAAATACGAGCAGTACTTC
CASSSVGEARTKYEQYF
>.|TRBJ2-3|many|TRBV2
TGTGCCAGCACCCAGGACACTCCCATCCAGGGAGATACGCAGTATTTT
CASTQDTPIQGDTQYF
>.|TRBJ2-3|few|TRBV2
TGTGCCTGGTCAAGTGGGAGGTTAACGGGGCCAGATACGCAGTATTTT
CAWSSGRLTGPDTQYF
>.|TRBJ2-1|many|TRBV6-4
TGTGCCAGCAGTGACTCCGGATACAATGAGCAGTTCTTC
CASSDSGYNEQFF
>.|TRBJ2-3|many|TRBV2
TGTGCCAACCATATACACAGCACAGATACGCAGTATTTT
CANHIHSTDTQYF
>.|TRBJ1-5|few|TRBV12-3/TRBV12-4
TGTGCCAGCAGTTTTGGCTCGGGGACGGGCCAGCCCCAGCATTTT
CASSFGSGTGQPQHF
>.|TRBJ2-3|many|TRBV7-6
TGTGCCAGCAGCGTTACTAGGAAAAGCACAGATACGCAGTATTTT
CASSVTRKSTDTQYF
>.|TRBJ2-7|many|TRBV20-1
TGCAGTGCTAGAGATTCAGGTACCTACGAGCAGTACTTC
CSARDSGTYEQYF